Shown below are 23 T cell receptor beta chains from a single sample sequenced in a study of early T cells in non-severe SARS-CoV-2 infection. TCRdb called the 5' RACE reads again in MiXCR, with one record for every CDR3 protein. The sample lists tens of thousands of distinct CDR3 sequences, roughly 5% occurring once. What was sequenced was whole blood. These receptor sequences come from an adult who was a healthcare worker with PCR-confirmed SARS-CoV-2 infection or an uninfected control (not recorded which).

The V gene is TRBV7-9, the J gene TRBJ2-1; 9 nucleotides match TRBD2. Looked up from germline, CDR1 is SEHNR and CDR2 is FQNEAQ (reference sequence). CDR3 length: 15 residues. V gave up 6 bases and J gave up 0 bases; unmatched junction bases: 3. The CDR3 DNA reads as TGTGCCAGCAGAGGACTAGCGAGCTCCTACAATGAGCAGTTCTTC. Translating gives CASRGLASSYNEQFF.

CDR3 sequence: CASRGSFSSYEQYF. As DNA, the CDR3 is TGTGCCAGCAGGGGAAGTTTTAGCTCCTACGAGCAGTACTTC. This chain connects TRBV7-9 to TRBJ2-7; no clear D gene. The CDR3 consists of 14 residues. The germline V and J ends were trimmed by 6 bases and 0 bases, with 12 bases remaining between them. Germline CDR1 SEHNR, CDR2 FQNEAQ (reference sequence).

This clonotype was recorded many times. The gene calls are TRBV19 and TRBJ1-2, with a weak D call TRBD1 (5 bases). V was pared by 4 bases and J by 3 bases, with 12 bases between. CDR3 length: 14 amino acids. Germline assignment: CDR1 LNHDA and CDR2 SQIVND (reference sequence). CDR3 residues: CASSTRDGYYGYTF. The CDR3 nucleotides are TGTGCCAGTAGTACCCGGGACGGCTACTATGGCTACACCTTC.

This clonotype was seen repeatedly, ten times or more. This rearrangement joins TRBV20-1 to TRBJ1-2; D is undetermined. The CDR3 consists of 11 residues. Germline lookup yields CDR1 DFQATT and CDR2 SNEGSKA (reference sequence). Between the trimmed V and J ends, which lost 4 bases and 4 bases, there was a span of 7 bases. CDR3 coding DNA: TGCAGTGCTACGGGGATCTATGGCTACACCTTC. Translated: CSATGIYGYTF.

This clonotype came up many times. The gene calls are TRBV4-1 and TRBJ2-1, with 12 bases that match TRBD1. This CDR3 contains 15 residues. V was pared by 0 bases and J by 14 bases, with 8 bases of the junction left unmatched. The germline V gene has CDR1 MGHRA and CDR2 YSYEKL. The CDR3 here is CASSQDPGQGAAEFF. The CDR3 DNA reads as TGCGCCAGCAGCCAAGATCCGGGACAGGGGGCAGCTGAGTTCTTC.

This clonotype came up many times. The chain employs TRBV7-8 and TRBJ2-5; TRBD2 might be the D (6 bases). From germline, CDR1 is SGHVS and CDR2 FQNEAQ. V lost 0 bases to trimming and J lost 5 bases, with 13 bases between them. The length of the CDR3 is 15 residues. The CDR3 loop reads CASSLALLAGETQYF. The CDR3 DNA is TGTGCCAGCAGCTTAGCTCTACTAGCCGGGGAGACCCAGTACTTC.

Many counts were recorded for this clonotype. The DNA for the CDR3 is TGTGCCAGCAGCCGCAGGGGGCTGCGGGAAAAACTGTTTTTT. As protein: CASSRRGLREKLFF. The rearrangement links TRBV11-2 to TRBJ1-4; 8 nucleotides align to TRBD1. The CDR3 spans 14 residues. Looked up from germline, CDR1 is SGHAT and CDR2 is FQNNGV. V shed 5 bases, J shed 8 bases, and the junction held 7 bases outside the gene matches.

This clonotype was recorded at least ten times. The chain recombines TRBV19 with TRBJ1-4; D is perhaps TRBD1 (6 bases). The germline V and J ends were trimmed by 9 bases and 8 bases, with 19 bases remaining between them. CDR3 length: 14 amino acids. Germline V gene lookup returns CDR1 LNHDA and CDR2 SQIVND (reference sequence). CDR3 sequence reads: CASNLQGGVEKLFF. The CDR3 nucleotides read TGTGCCAGCAATTTACAGGGAGGAGTGGAAAAACTGTTTTTT.

This clonotype was seen repeatedly, ten times or more. Here the CDR3 reads CASSGTSGGQGETQYF. The DNA for the CDR3 is TGTGCCAGCAGCGGCACTAGCGGGGGGCAGGGAGAGACCCAGTACTTC. The genes are TRBV9 and TRBJ2-5; 12 bases fit TRBD2. V trimming: 3 bases; J trimming: 4 bases; junction bases outside the gene matches: 7. The germline CDR1 and CDR2 sequences are SGDLS and YYNGEE. This CDR3 contains 16 residues.

This clonotype was recorded many times. The chain employs TRBV12-3 or TRBV12-4 and TRBJ2-1; 7 bases line up with TRBD2. The CDR3 extends over 15 amino acids. V lost 2 bases and J lost 2; bases outside the gene matches: 3. The CDR3 loop is CASSLTGGTYNEQFF. CDR3 nucleotides: TGTGCCAGCAGTTTAACGGGGGGAACCTACAATGAGCAGTTCTTC.

Ten or more counts support this clonotype. The chain links TRBV11-2 to TRBJ2-6; no firm D call. The CDR3 sequence is 16 residues long. V shed 3 bases and J shed 0 bases, with 9 bases lying between them. CDR1 and CDR2 (germline): SGHAT, FQNNGV. The DNA for the CDR3 is TGTGCCAGCAGCTTGACTCTCTCCTCTGGGGCCAACGTCCTGACTTTC. Amino acid sequence: CASSLTLSSGANVLTF.

This clonotype has a count of ten or more. J is TRBJ2-3 and V is TRBV7-9; 8 positions agree with TRBD2. The CDR3 loop spans 16 amino acids. The trim removed 4 bases at V and 3 bases at J, leaving 9 bases unmatched. Germline CDR1 and CDR2: SEHNR and FQNEAQ (reference sequence). The CDR3 DNA reads TGTGCCAGCAGCTCGTCCTTTGGCGGGGGGACAGATACGCAGTATTTT. Translating gives CASSSSFGGGTDTQYF. The full variable domain, in which reference TRBV7-9 and TRBJ2-3 provide the parts outside the CDR3, is DTGVSQNPRHKITKRGQNVTFRCDPISEHNRLYWYRQTLGQGPEFLTYFQNEAQLEKSRLLSDRFSAERPKGSFSTLEIQRTEQGDSAMYLCASSSSFGGGTDTQYFGPGTRLTVL.

The CDR3 is CASSVVSYNSPLHF. In DNA, the CDR3 is TGTGCCAGCAGTGTAGTTTCATATAATTCACCCCTCCACTTT. This chain uses TRBV2 with TRBJ1-6, with D unresolved. Trimming shortened V by 4 bases and J by 4 bases, and 8 bases separated the two germline ends. The germline V gene has CDR1 SNHLY and CDR2 FYNNEI. CDR3 length: 14 residues.

This clonotype was picked up many times. The V and J genes are TRBV5-1 and TRBJ2-5; TRBD2 aligns across 8 bases. The CDR3 length is 17 residues. V lost 4 bases and J lost 2; bases outside the gene matches: 13. Germline loops: CDR1 SGHRS, CDR2 YFSETQ. CDR3 in amino acids: CASSLSPGAGGQETQYF. The DNA for the CDR3 is TGCGCCAGCAGCCTCTCACCTGGGGCGGGGGGACAAGAGACCCAGTACTTC.

V gene TRBV4-1 combines with J gene TRBJ1-3; D is unclear. The CDR3 is 15 amino acids. V dropped 3 bases and J dropped 0 bases, with 9 bases sitting between them. Germline V gene lookup returns CDR1 MGHRA and CDR2 YSYEKL. The CDR3 protein is CASSHRQASGNTIYF. The CDR3 bases are TGCGCCAGCAGCCATAGACAAGCCTCTGGAAACACCATATATTTT.

This clonotype appeared many times. This chain joins TRBV6-6 and TRBJ1-5; no definite D call. The CDR3 extends over 14 amino acids. The germline V and J ends were trimmed by 4 bases and 6 bases, with 13 bases remaining between them. CDR1 and CDR2 (germline): MNHNY, SVGAGI (reference sequence). The CDR3 sequence is CASSSGPRGQPQHF. CDR3 DNA: TGTGCCAGCAGTTCGGGCCCCCGGGGTCAGCCCCAGCATTTT.

The chain links TRBV12-3 or TRBV12-4 to TRBJ2-1; 14 bases line up with TRBD2. This CDR3 has 16 residues. V was pared by 6 bases and J by 3 bases, with 4 bases of the junction left unmatched. The CDR3: CASRRGTSGGYNEQFF. CDR3 DNA: TGTGCCAGCAGACGAGGGACTAGCGGGGGCTACAATGAGCAGTTCTTC.

This clonotype occurred many times. J is TRBJ2-1 and V is TRBV7-8; the D gene is possibly TRBD2 (5 bases). The germline V gene has CDR1 SGHVS and CDR2 FQNEAQ. The V gene lost 5 bases and the J gene lost 9 bases, with 14 bases spanning the gap. The CDR3 sequence is 13 residues long. The CDR3 reads CASSGLLRGEQFF. For the CDR3, the DNA is TGTGCCAGCAGCGGATTGCTTCGGGGTGAGCAGTTCTTC.

The sample holds many counts of this clonotype. V and J are TRBV6-5 and TRBJ2-3, with D maybe TRBD1 (5 bases). The length of the CDR3 is 16 residues. Germline CDR1 MNHEY, CDR2 SVGAGI. V gave up 6 bases and J gave up 5 bases, with 21 bases separating them. The CDR3 spells CASRFRVGHLGDTQYF. The CDR3 region has the DNA TGTGCCAGCAGATTCAGGGTGGGCCACCTGGGAGATACGCAGTATTTT.

This clonotype was seen repeatedly, ten times or more. The CDR3 nucleotides read TGTGCCAGCAGCTTGGAGGTGGATGGCTACACCTTC. Protein sequence: CASSLEVDGYTF. J is TRBJ1-2 and V is TRBV5-5; D is uncertain. The CDR3 contains 12 residues. Trimming removed 0 bases from V and 6 bases from J, with 6 bases in between. Germline V CDR1 and CDR2: SGHKS, YYEKEE (reference sequence).

The chain uses TRBV10-3 and TRBJ1-2, with a tentative D call TRBD1 (6 bases). The germline V and J ends were trimmed by 6 bases and 3 bases, with 11 bases remaining between them. The germline gives CDR1 ENHRY, CDR2 SYGVKD. CDR3 length: 13 residues. The CDR3 sequence is CAISANRDYGYTF. The CDR3 coding sequence is TGTGCCATCAGCGCGAACAGGGACTATGGCTACACCTTC.

At least ten counts were recorded for this clonotype. This chain connects TRBV10-3 to TRBJ2-7, with D uncertain. V lost 3 bases, J lost 0 bases, and 9 bases lay in between. The CDR3 totals 14 residues. Germline V gives CDR1 ENHRY, CDR2 SYGVKD. Here the CDR3 reads CAISDSMDSYEQYF. The CDR3 coding sequence is TGTGCCATCAGTGACTCCATGGACTCCTACGAGCAGTACTTC.

This clonotype was observed many times. The chain recombines TRBV29-1 with TRBJ1-5, with 7 positions matching TRBD1. V shed 6 bases, J shed 2 bases, and the junction held 4 bases outside the gene matches. Germline CDR1 is SQVTM and CDR2 is ANQGSEA. The CDR3 runs 13 residues. The chain's CDR3 is CSVGGTGNQPQHF. In DNA, the CDR3 is TGCAGCGTGGGAGGGACAGGCAATCAGCCCCAGCATTTT.